What follows are 18 T cell receptor beta chains derived from one specimen sequenced in a study of cytomegalovirus exposure and HLA in healthy donors. Data came from immunoSEQ multiplex PCR; TCRdb stores just in-frame clones and leaves some out. The table shows some 170,000 clones, with 70% to 90% occurring only once. The sequenced material came from PBMCs. All receptors derive from a man under 40 in good health and CMV-seropositive.

This clone was recorded only once. The chain has TRBV7-6 and TRBJ2-3; 7 bases agree with TRBD1. Germline CDR1 reads SGHVS; CDR2 reads FNYEAQ. This CDR3 contains 16 residues. Trimming at V came to 1 base and at J to 4 bases, leaving 8 bases not matched to a gene. The DNA for the CDR3 is TGTGCCAGCAGCTTAGGGGGAGACAGGGCCGCAGATACGCAGTATTTT. Translating it yields CASSLGGDRAADTQYF.

The CDR3 region is CATSRGPGLGYTF. CDR3 bases: TGTGCCACCAGCAGAGGGCCGGGTCTAGGCTACACCTTC. The chain uses TRBV15 and TRBJ1-2, with D unresolved. There are 13 residues in the CDR3. Per the germline V gene, CDR1 is LNHNV and CDR2 is YYDKDF (reference sequence). V gave up 1 base and J gave up 8 bases, with 11 bases separating them.

The V and J genes are TRBV9 and TRBJ2-2; TRBD2 matches 10 bases. The J segment lost 1 base and the V segment lost 4 bases, leaving 13 bases of the junction unmatched. This CDR3 region has 19 residues. Per the germline V gene, CDR1 is SGDLS and CDR2 is YYNGEE. The CDR3 DNA sequence: TGTGCCAGCAGCCGAAGGGGTACTAGCGGGACTCTGAACACCGGGGAGCTGTTTTTT. Its translation is CASSRRGTSGTLNTGELFF.

The chain couples TRBV6-6 to TRBJ1-1; 7 positions agree with TRBD1. The germline V gene encodes CDR1 MNHNY and CDR2 SVGAGI (reference sequence). The CDR3 spans 15 residues. The ends lost 6 bases at V and 1 base at J; junction bases unmatched: 8. CDR3 sequence: CASSLQQGPNTEAFF. CDR3 DNA: TGTGCCAGCAGCTTACAACAGGGGCCGAACACTGAAGCTTTCTTT.

This clone appeared once. The CDR3 DNA is TGTGCCAGCAGCTTTTGGGAGGTCCCGAGCTCTGGAAACACCATATATTTT. It yields the protein CASSFWEVPSSGNTIYF. The J gene is TRBJ1-3, the V gene TRBV13; D gene ambiguous. V was pared by 3 bases and J by 0 bases, with 15 bases between. This CDR3 is built from 17 residues. The germline CDR1 and CDR2 sequences are PRHDT and FYEKMQ (reference sequence).

The chain carries TRBV6-6 and TRBJ2-7, with 9 bases fitting TRBD1. CDR3 length equals 15 residues. V lost 7 bases to trimming and J lost 1 base; unmatched junction nucleotides: 8. The germline CDR1 and CDR2 sequences are MNHNY and SVGAGI (reference sequence). The CDR3 DNA reads TGTGCCAGCACCAACGGACAGGGGCATTCCTACGAGCAGTACTTC. It codes for CASTNGQGHSYEQYF.

The V gene is TRBV15, the J gene TRBJ2-5; D possibly corresponds to TRBD2 (5 bases). Germline V gives CDR1 LNHNV, CDR2 YYDKDF (reference sequence). V lost 3 bases and J 10 bases, leaving 18 bases between the germline ends. The CDR3 has 14 amino acids. The CDR3 spells CATSSPGSALDQYF. In DNA, the CDR3 is TGTGCCACCAGCAGCCCAGGTAGCGCCCTGGACCAGTACTTC.

The CDR3 DNA follows: TGCGCCAGCAGCTTCACCGGCGGGGGGCGAGAGACCCAGTACTTC. This sequence encodes CASSFTGGGRETQYF. The chain joins TRBV5-1 to TRBJ2-5, with 8 bases aligning to TRBD2. CDR1 is SGHRS, CDR2 YFSETQ, per germline. V lost 2 bases, J lost 4 bases, and 7 bases stayed unmatched. The CDR3 contains 15 residues.

This clone was found once. The chain combines TRBV18 with TRBJ2-5; the D is unclear. V was pared by 4 bases and J by 2 bases, with 8 bases between. Germline values: CDR1 KGHSH, CDR2 LQKENI. This CDR3 is built from 13 residues. The chain's CDR3 is CASSLADQETQYF. The CDR3 nucleotides read TGTGCCAGCTCACTGGCAGATCAAGAGACCCAGTACTTC.

This clone was observed a few times. This chain connects TRBV20-1 to TRBJ1-1; TRBD1 agrees at 9 bases. This CDR3 spans 11 amino acids. Germline V gives CDR1 DFQATT, CDR2 SNEGSKA (reference sequence). The ends lost 5 bases at V and 11 bases at J; junction bases unmatched: 6. The CDR3 bases are TGCAGTGCTGGACAGGGGATCTCGGCTTTCTTT. Protein: CSAGQGISAFF.

This chain connects TRBV5-4 to TRBJ1-3; D uncertain. Germline assignment: CDR1 SGHNT and CDR2 YYREEE (reference sequence). Trimming removed 4 bases at V and 5 bases at J, with 16 bases between. There are 15 residues in the CDR3. The CDR3 DNA follows: TGTGCCAGCAGCCCTAGGCCGTCAGATCGAAACACCATATATTTT. As protein: CASSPRPSDRNTIYF.

The J gene is TRBJ2-2, the V gene TRBV14, with 7 bases fitting TRBD1. V was clipped by 4 bases and J by 4 bases; unmatched bases: 9. This CDR3 is 16 amino acids long. Germline CDR1 and CDR2: SGHDN and FVKESK. The CDR3 region has the DNA TGTGCCAGCAGCCCTTACCAGGGGGTCACCACCGGGGAGCTGTTTTTT. Its protein product is CASSPYQGVTTGELFF. Full variable domain (remainder filled in from reference TRBV14 and TRBJ2-2): EAGVTQFPSHSVIEKGQTVTLRCDPISGHDNLYWYRRVMGKEIKFLLHFVKESKQDESGMPNNRFLAERTGGTYSTLKVQPAELEDSGVYFCASSPYQGVTTGELFFGEGSRLTVL.

The V gene is TRBV5-5, the J gene TRBJ2-4; 10 bases match TRBD2. The V gene end was trimmed by 4 bases and the J gene end by 2 bases; junction bases not matched to a gene: 15. The CDR3 is 19 residues long. Germline lookup yields CDR1 SGHKS and CDR2 YYEKEE (reference sequence). DNA for the CDR3: TGTGCCAGCAGCCCCTTTGGGGGAAGCGGGGGGGTTTCCAAAAACATTCAGTACTTC. This translates into CASSPFGGSGGVSKNIQYF. Full variable domain (missing parts from reference TRBV5-5 and TRBJ2-4): DAGVTQSPTHLIKTRGQQVTLRCSPISGHKSVSWYQQVLGQGPQFIFQYYEKEERGRGNFPDRFSARQFPNYSSELNVNALLLGDSALYLCASSPFGGSGGVSKNIQYFGAGTRLSVL.

J is TRBJ2-7 and V is TRBV29-1; 8 positions agree with TRBD2. Losses at the gene ends were 3 bases for V and 12 bases for J; bases not matched to a gene: 10. Germline V gene lookup returns CDR1 SQVTM and CDR2 ANQGSEA. CDR3 length: 12 amino acids. The CDR3 protein is CSVERGAGRRYF. CDR3 nucleotide sequence: TGCAGCGTTGAGCGGGGGGCAGGGCGCAGGTACTTC.

The chain recombines TRBV5-1 with TRBJ2-3, with TRBD2 as a possible D gene (6 bases). This CDR3 has 15 residues. The V gene lost 1 base and the J gene lost 1 base, with 10 bases spanning the gap. The germline gives CDR1 SGHRS, CDR2 YFSETQ. The CDR3 spells CASSLRGGGTDTQYF. The DNA of the CDR3 is TGCGCCAGCAGCTTGAGGGGCGGGGGCACAGATACGCAGTATTTT. Supplemented by reference TRBV5-1 and TRBJ2-3, the full variable domain reads KAGVTQTPRYLIKTRGQQVTLSCSPISGHRSVSWYQQTPGQGLQFLFEYFSETQRNKGNFPGRFSGRQFSNSRSEMNVSTLELGDSALYLCASSLRGGGTDTQYFGPGTRLTVL.

V gene TRBV4-1 combines with J gene TRBJ1-1; maybe TRBD1 (6 bases). The CDR3 is made up of 17 amino acids. The V end was cut by 0 bases, the J end by 5 bases, with 19 bases between. CDR1 and CDR2 from the germline V gene are MGHRA and YSYEKL. CDR3 DNA sequence: TGCGCCAGCAGCCAAGATCAATTTCGGCAGGGGTGGACTGAAGCTTTCTTT. Residues: CASSQDQFRQGWTEAFF.

The chain is built from TRBV11-2 and TRBJ1-2, with TRBD1 matching 10 bases. V shed 5 bases, J shed 8 bases, and the junction held 14 bases outside the gene matches. Germline CDR1 reads SGHAT; CDR2 reads FQNNGV. This CDR3 has 16 residues. Here the CDR3 DNA reads TGTGCCAGCAGCCCCCCAGACAGGGGGCTTTGGAACGGCTACACCTTC. Encoded protein: CASSPPDRGLWNGYTF.

The CDR3 nucleotides read TGTGCCAGCGACAGGTACCCCTACAATGAGCAGTTCTTC. Translated, it gives CASDRYPYNEQFF. The chain links TRBV6-1 to TRBJ2-1; the D gene is possibly TRBD1 (6 bases). This CDR3 has 13 residues. Trimming took off 8 bases at V and 2 bases at J, with 10 bases between the two ends. The V gene's germline CDR1 is MNHNS and CDR2 SASEGT.